A selection of T cell receptor beta chains follows, all from one sample in a study of blood T cell repertoires in COVID-19. Libraries were prepared by immunoSEQ multiplex PCR; TCRdb keeps only in-frame clonotypes and omits some of them. The data hold about 340,000 clones, with about 92% observed a single time. Sequenced material: PBMCs or T cells enriched from blood (not recorded which). These receptors were taken from a woman in her twenties or thirties who had recovered from COVID-19. Each CDR3 is given with its conserved first and last residue. Each record gives: J gene, clone size, V gene, D gene, CDR3 length, CDR3 DNA, CDR3 protein. A D gene is named only where the DNA matches it firmly. The listing skips clone size in some rows; elsewhere it reads once, few, many or a size class.

TRBJ2-1 | NA | TRBV11-3 | NA | 14 | TGTGCCAGCAGCTTAACAGGGTCCTACAATGAGCAGTTCTTC | CASSLTGSYNEQFF
TRBJ2-2 | NA | TRBV5-6 | NA | 14 | TGTGCCAGCAGCTTGGGCCACAGTAACGGGGAGCTGTTTTTT | CASSLGHSNGELFF
TRBJ2-3 | NA | TRBV10-3 | TRBD1 | 15 | TGTGCCATCACTCCGGGACAGGGGGGCGCAGATACGCAGTATTTT | CAITPGQGGADTQYF
TRBJ2-2 | NA | TRBV6-2/TRBV6-3 | NA | 11 | TGTGCCAGCAGCCTTTATGGGGAGCTGTTTTTT | CASSLYGELFF
TRBJ2-7 | once | TRBV10-3 | NA | 16 | TGTGCCACCTTGAGGAACCCTAGCGCAATCTCCTACGAGCAGTACTTC | CATLRNPSAISYEQYF
TRBJ2-7 | NA | TRBV19 | NA | 15 | TGTGCCAGTAGTGCAGGGGGGAATAGAGGGAGAGAGCAGTACTTC | CASSAGGNRGREQYF
TRBJ1-4 | NA | TRBV4-1 | TRBD1 | 16 | TGCGCCAGCAGCCAAGGGGCGGGACAGCCTAATGAAAAACTGTTTTTT | CASSQGAGQPNEKLFF
TRBJ2-2 | NA | TRBV24-1 | NA | 15 | TGTGCCACCAGTGATCGACAGCAGAACACCGGGGAGCTGTTTTTT | CATSDRQQNTGELFF
TRBJ1-1 | NA | TRBV2 | TRBD1 | 17 | TGTGCCAGCAGTGTTGACTCGCCGCGGACAGGGAGCACTGAAGCTTTCTTT | CASSVDSPRTGSTEAFF
TRBJ1-3 | NA | TRBV27 | NA | 14 | TGTGCCAGCAGTTTCCCAGGGTCTGGAAACACCATATATTTT | CASSFPGSGNTIYF
TRBJ1-4 | NA | TRBV2 | TRBD1 | 14 | TGTGCCAGCAGTGGACAGGGGTTAAGTGAAAAACTGTTTTTT | CASSGQGLSEKLFF
TRBJ2-7 | NA | TRBV5-1 | NA | 15 | TGCGCCAGCAGCCCGATGAGGACAGTGGGCCACGAGCAGTACTTC | CASSPMRTVGHEQYF
TRBJ1-1 | NA | TRBV27 | NA | 15 | TGTGCCAGCAGTTTGATCGGGGGAGGGAGCACTGAAGCTTTCTTT | CASSLIGGGSTEAFF
TRBJ2-3 | NA | TRBV29-1 | TRBD2 | 12 | TGCAGCGTTGAACTAGCGGTGGATACGCAGTATTTT | CSVELAVDTQYF
TRBJ2-7 | NA | TRBV10-2 | TRBD1 | 13 | TGCGCCTCTCGCGACAGGGTAGGGTACGAGCAGTACTTC | CASRDRVGYEQYF
TRBJ1-2 | NA | TRBV6-1 | NA | 13 | TGTGCCAGCAGTGAGGGCAGGGGCGTAGGCTACACCTTC | CASSEGRGVGYTF
TRBJ2-7 | once | TRBV7-6 | TRBD1 | 14 | TGTGCCAGCACCCCCGGGACAGGGGGCTACGAGCAGTACTTC | CASTPGTGGYEQYF
TRBJ2-5 | NA | TRBV10-3 | TRBD2 | 15 | TGTGCCATCAGTGAAAGACTAGCGGATCAAGAGACCCAGTACTTC | CAISERLADQETQYF
TRBJ2-1 | NA | TRBV6-5 | TRBD1 | 13 | TGTGCCAGCAAATTAACAGGGGACGGCGAGCAGTTCTTC | CASKLTGDGEQFF
TRBJ1-5 | NA | TRBV18 | NA | 15 | TGTGCCAGCTCACCCGGGGAGGGGCAGGGGCAGCCCCAGCATTTT | CASSPGEGQGQPQHF
TRBJ2-7 | NA | TRBV27 | TRBD2 | 18 | TGTGCCAGCAGCCCGGGGACTAGCGGATTACTATCCTCCTACGAGCAGTACTTC | CASSPGTSGLLSSYEQYF
TRBJ1-2 | NA | TRBV28 | NA | 13 | TGTGCCAGCGAGAGACAGCAGAAAACCGGCTACACCTTC | CASERQQKTGYTF
TRBJ2-7 | NA | TRBV19 | TRBD2 | 14 | TGTGCCAGTAGTGTCGGGGGGTTTCGGTTCGAGCAGTACTTC | CASSVGGFRFEQYF
TRBJ2-2 | once | TRBV11-1 | TRBD1 | 15 | TGTGCCAGCAGCTTCGGACAGGGCGCTACCGGGGAGCTGTTTTTT | CASSFGQGATGELFF
TRBJ1-2 | NA | TRBV18 | NA | 15 | TGTGCCAGCTCACAAGGACATGTGGACCTCTCTGGCTACACCTTC | CASSQGHVDLSGYTF
TRBJ2-3 | NA | TRBV2 | NA | 16 | TGTGCCAGCAGTGAAATAGTAGTTCTTAGCACAGATACGCAGTATTTT | CASSEIVVLSTDTQYF
TRBJ2-2 | NA | TRBV9 | TRBD1 | 14 | TGTGCCAGCAGCGTGGGGACAGGGCCCGGGGAGCTGTTTTTT | CASSVGTGPGELFF
TRBJ1-2 | NA | TRBV28 | NA | 15 | TGTGCCAGCAGTTTGCAGGGATCCCCTAACTATGGCTACACCTTC | CASSLQGSPNYGYTF
TRBJ1-3 | NA | TRBV28 | TRBD1 | 12 | TGTGCCAGCGGGACAGGAGGAAACACCATATATTTT | CASGTGGNTIYF
TRBJ2-2 | NA | TRBV18 | TRBD1 | 15 | TGTGCCAGCTCACTAAGACAGGGTGCGACCGGGGAGCTGTTTTTT | CASSLRQGATGELFF
TRBJ1-1 | NA | TRBV4-2 | NA | 17 | TGTGCCAGCAGCCCCAGGGGAGCGGGGCAGCAGAACACTGAAGCTTTCTTT | CASSPRGAGQQNTEAFF
TRBJ1-2 | NA | TRBV19 | NA | 13 | TGTGCCAGTAGTATCGGGAGCGGCTATGGCTACACCTTC | CASSIGSGYGYTF
TRBJ1-1 | NA | TRBV6-5 | NA | 13 | TGTGCCAGCACCCCCGGGGGGGGCACTGAAGCTTTCTTT | CASTPGGGTEAFF
TRBJ1-5 | NA | TRBV5-6 | TRBD1 | 15 | TGTGCCAGCAGCGGACCGGGACAGGGCAATCAGCCCCAGCATTTT | CASSGPGQGNQPQHF
TRBJ2-7 | NA | TRBV6-6 | TRBD2 | 15 | TGTGCCAGCAGTTACCCCGGGACTAGCGGTTACGAGCAGTACTTC | CASSYPGTSGYEQYF
TRBJ2-7 | NA | TRBV10-3 | TRBD1 | 14 | TGTGCCATCAGTATGACAGGGCAGGGGAACGAGCAGTACTTC | CAISMTGQGNEQYF
TRBJ1-1 | few | TRBV19 | NA | 13 | TGTGCCAGTAGCACCGAGGGGACAAGGGAAGCTTTCTTT | CASSTEGTREAFF
TRBJ1-2 | NA | TRBV7-9 | TRBD1 | 12 | TGTGCCACCAGACAGGGGGACTATGGCTACACCTTC | CATRQGDYGYTF
TRBJ2-7 | NA | TRBV7-2 | TRBD1 | 15 | TGTGCCAGCAGACCCCCCGGGACAGGCCCCTACGAGCAGTACTTC | CASRPPGTGPYEQYF
TRBJ2-3 | NA | TRBV4-1 | TRBD2 | 15 | TGCGCCAGCAGCCAAGACCGGGGGGTCACAGATACGCAGTATTTT | CASSQDRGVTDTQYF
TRBJ1-2 | once | TRBV28 | NA | 14 | TGTGCCAGCAGCTCCGGGGGACCTTGGTATGGCTACACCTTC | CASSSGGPWYGYTF
TRBJ1-6 | NA | TRBV27 | TRBD1 | 16 | TGTGCCAGCAGTTTATCCCGACAGGGGGCGGATTCACCCCTCCACTTT | CASSLSRQGADSPLHF
TRBJ1-4 | NA | TRBV28 | NA | 15 | TGTGCCAGCAGGAACCCCCTGGGGGCGGAGGAAAAACTGTTTTTT | CASRNPLGAEEKLFF
TRBJ2-7 | NA | TRBV7-9 | TRBD2 | 19 | TGTGCCAGCAGCTCGAGCCCGGGACTAGCTACTTCAATCTCCTACGAGCAGTACTTC | CASSSSPGLATSISYEQYF
TRBJ2-5 | NA | TRBV6-5 | TRBD1 | 15 | TGTGCCAGCACCAATAAAAACAGGGGACAAGAGACCCAGTACTTC | CASTNKNRGQETQYF
TRBJ2-1 | NA | TRBV19 | TRBD2 | 17 | TGTGCCAGTAGTATATACATAGGACTAGCGGGAGAATATGAGCAGTTCTTC | CASSIYIGLAGEYEQFF
TRBJ2-7 | NA | TRBV6-5 | NA | 16 | TGTGCCAGCAGTTATAGGGCACCCCTAGCGACCGACGAGCAGTACTTC | CASSYRAPLATDEQYF
TRBJ2-7 | NA | TRBV5-6 | NA | 13 | TGTGCCAGCAGCTTGAATGGCGGATACGAGCAGTACTTC | CASSLNGGYEQYF
TRBJ2-3 | NA | TRBV28 | NA | 14 | TGTGCCATCGAGGGTAGCGGAGGCACAGATACGCAGTATTTT | CAIEGSGGTDTQYF
TRBJ1-2 | NA | TRBV5-1 | TRBD1 | 15 | TGCGCCAGCAGCTTGGGACAGGGCAGAAGCTATGGCTACACCTTC | CASSLGQGRSYGYTF
TRBJ2-5 | once | TRBV30 | NA | 12 | TGTGCCTGTACGATGGGGAGGGAGACCCAGTACTTC | CACTMGRETQYF
TRBJ2-7 | few | TRBV25-1 | TRBD2 | 15 | TGTGCCAGCAGGGGGACTAGCGGGCCAGCCTACGAGCAGTACTTC | CASRGTSGPAYEQYF
TRBJ2-7 | NA | TRBV11-3 | TRBD1 | 13 | TGTGCCAGCAGCCCGGGACAGGGGACGGAGCAGTACTTC | CASSPGQGTEQYF
TRBJ2-3 | NA | TRBV19 | NA | 14 | TGTGCCAGTAGTTTCGACAAAATCACAGATACGCAGTATTTT | CASSFDKITDTQYF
TRBJ2-7 | NA | TRBV6-5 | TRBD1 | 13 | TGTGCCAGCAGCCCCCGGGACAGGGGGCCCACGTACTTC | CASSPRDRGPTYF
TRBJ2-5 | NA | TRBV9 | NA | 13 | TGTGCCAGCAGCGTTGGCCCCGGGAAGACCCAGTACTTC | CASSVGPGKTQYF
TRBJ2-7 | few | TRBV4-1 | NA | 13 | TGCGCCAGCGCCCTACGGGGGACCTACGAGCAGTACTTC | CASALRGTYEQYF
TRBJ1-2 | NA | TRBV6-5 | NA | 13 | TGTGCCAGCAGTTCGACAGCGAACTATGGCTACACCTTC | CASSSTANYGYTF